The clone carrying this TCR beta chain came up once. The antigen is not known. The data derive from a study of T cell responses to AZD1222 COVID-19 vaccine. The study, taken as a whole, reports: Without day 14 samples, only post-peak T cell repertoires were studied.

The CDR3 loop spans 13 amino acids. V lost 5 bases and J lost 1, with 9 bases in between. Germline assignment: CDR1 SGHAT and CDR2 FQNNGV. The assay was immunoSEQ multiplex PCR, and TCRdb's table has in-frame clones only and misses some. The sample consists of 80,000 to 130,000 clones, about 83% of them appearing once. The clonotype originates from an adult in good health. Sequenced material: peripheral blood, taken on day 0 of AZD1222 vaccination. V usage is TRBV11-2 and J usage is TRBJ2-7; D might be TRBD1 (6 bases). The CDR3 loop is CASSPGQSYEQYF. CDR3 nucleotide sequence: TGTGCCAGCAGCCCTGGACAGTCCTACGAGCAGTACTTC. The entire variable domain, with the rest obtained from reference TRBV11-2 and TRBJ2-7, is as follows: EAGVAQSPRYKIIEKRQSVAFWCNPISGHATLYWYQQILGQGPKLLIQFQNNGVVDDSQLPKDRFSAERLKGVDSTLKIQPAKLEDSAVYLCASSPGQSYEQYFGPGTRLTVT.